Listed here are 4 T cell receptor beta chains from one sample, sequenced in a study of T cell repertoires in cytomegalovirus infection. TCRdb redid the calling of the reads with MiXCR, one entry per CDR3 protein. Found here are approximately 130,000 distinct CDR3 sequences, approximately 9.2% of them singletons; the top ten hold about 9.5%. The sample comprised PBMCs. These receptors originate from a human donor in good health (CMV status not recorded). Some clones in this sample may be carry-over from other donors' samples.

This clonotype was picked up a small number of times. J is TRBJ2-7 and V is TRBV29-1; 7 nucleotides line up with TRBD2. The CDR3 extends over 14 amino acids. V lost 4 bases, J lost 1 base, and 7 bases stayed unmatched. Germline CDR1 is SQVTM and CDR2 is ANQGSEA. The CDR3 DNA is TGCAGCGTTGGGGGAAGGGGAGGGTCCTACGAGCAGTACTTC. It translates to CSVGGRGGSYEQYF.

Ten or more counts support this clonotype. The gene calls are TRBV10-3 and TRBJ1-1; D may be TRBD1 (5 bases). Germline V gives CDR1 ENHRY, CDR2 SYGVKD. The CDR3 totals 16 residues. Trimming removed 4 bases from V and 1 base from J, with 16 bases in between. The CDR3 sequence is CAISGGRTGTNTEAFF. DNA of the CDR3: TGTGCCATCAGTGGGGGAAGAACAGGCACGAACACTGAAGCTTTCTTT.

This chain connects TRBV5-1 to TRBJ2-6; 8 nucleotides line up with TRBD1. Germline V CDR1 and CDR2: SGHRS, YFSETQ. The CDR3 is 17 amino acids. V lost 4 bases, J lost 0 bases, and 6 bases stayed unmatched. CDR3 loop: CASSPDRGNSGANVLTF. CDR3 DNA: TGCGCCAGCAGCCCCGACAGGGGAAACTCTGGGGCCAACGTCCTGACTTTC.

The rearrangement uses TRBV29-1 and TRBJ1-2; D unresolved. Germline assignment: CDR1 SQVTM and CDR2 ANQGSEA. The CDR3 totals 14 residues. With 7 bases removed from V and 0 bases from J, the gap between germline ends came to 15 bases. CDR3 coding DNA: TGCAGCGCAGGTTCATCGAGAGCTAACTATGGCTACACCTTC. As protein: CSAGSSRANYGYTF.